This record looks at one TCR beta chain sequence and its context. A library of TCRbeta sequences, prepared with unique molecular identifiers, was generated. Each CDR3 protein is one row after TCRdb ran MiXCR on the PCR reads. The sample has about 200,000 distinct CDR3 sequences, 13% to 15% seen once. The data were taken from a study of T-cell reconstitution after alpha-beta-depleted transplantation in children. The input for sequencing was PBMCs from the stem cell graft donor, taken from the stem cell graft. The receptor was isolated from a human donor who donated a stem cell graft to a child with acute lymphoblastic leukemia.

This CDR3 reads CASSLAGYNSPLHF. The CDR3 DNA reads TGTGCCAGCAGTTTGGCCGGCTATAATTCACCCCTCCACTTT. J is TRBJ1-6 and V is TRBV12-3 or TRBV12-4; D is unclear. The CDR3 totals 14 residues. V was trimmed by 3 bases and J by 3 bases, leaving 6 bases between them.